This TCR beta chain was obtained from a study of cytomegalovirus exposure and HLA in healthy donors. In the PCR, 60 Vbeta and 13 Jbeta primers were used. Libraries were prepared by immunoSEQ multiplex PCR; TCRdb keeps only in-frame clonotypes and omits some of them. This table has 85,000 to 120,000 clones, around three quarters appearing once. The CDR3 has 17 residues. Trimming took off 0 bases at V and 0 bases at J, with 17 bases between the two ends. Germline loops: CDR1 GTSNPN, CDR2 SVGIG (reference sequence). The clonotype was recovered from a boy aged 5-17 years in good health and CMV-seronegative. Sequenced input: PBMCs. The chain uses TRBV30 and TRBJ1-2; tentative D call: TRBD1 (5 bases). The CDR3 nucleotides are TGTGCCTGGAGTGTACAGCCAGGGACTAGGTCTAACTATGGCTACACCTTC. Amino acid sequence: CAWSVQPGTRSNYGYTF.